This record looks at one T cell receptor (beta chain) sequence and its context. Profiling relied on immunoSEQ multiplex PCR, and the TCRdb table lists in-frame clones only, not all of them. The sample includes roughly 110,000 clones, 90% seen only once; the top ten take under 6%. Germline V gives CDR1 SGHRS, CDR2 YFSETQ. There are 19 residues in the CDR3. The ends lost 4 bases at V and 0 bases at J; junction bases unmatched: 10. The data were obtained in a study of blood T cell repertoires in COVID-19. Sequenced sample: peripheral blood. This receptor was taken from a woman between 45 and 60 years old with acute or convalescent COVID-19. The chain combines TRBV5-1 with TRBJ2-1; 13 bases match TRBD2. CDR3 DNA: TGCGCCAGCAGCCTGAGCGGGACTAGCGGGGAGAGCTCCTACAATGAGCAGTTCTTC. Amino acids: CASSLSGTSGESSYNEQFF.